This T cell receptor (beta chain) was recovered during a study of OX40 agonist ivuxolimab in advanced cancers. The V and J ends lost 8 bases and 4 bases, in that order; junction bases with no gene match: 10. There are 14 residues in the CDR3. The germline gives CDR1 MNHEY, CDR2 SVGAGI. Study-wide results and caveats: Normalized T-cell clonal expansion was also low in some nonresponders.

Notes on this clone: Its target is not known.

Produced via immunoSEQ multiplex PCR; TCRdb's table is partial and in-frame only. The data show tens of thousands of clones, with approximately 83% seen just once and 0.6% to 0.9% held by the top ten. This rearrangement joins TRBV6-5 to TRBJ1-2; 7 positions match TRBD1. The sequence was obtained from an adult with an advanced solid tumor such as melanoma, head and neck, liver or kidney cancer. The sequencing used CD4+ or CD8+ T cells sorted from blood, collected in a trial of the OX40 agonist ivuxolimab. The CDR3 DNA follows: TGTGCCAGCCGAGAAAGCAGGGGGGCCTATGGCTACACCTTC. It is translated as CASRESRGAYGYTF.